A single sample gave rise to the 17 T cell receptor beta chains below, sequenced in a study of blood T cell repertoires in COVID-19. Libraries were prepared by immunoSEQ multiplex PCR; TCRdb keeps only in-frame clonotypes and omits some of them. This repertoire shows more than 140,000 clones, about 86% found once; its top ten account for approximately 8.2%. The specimen sequenced was peripheral blood. These receptors all stem from a woman between 55 and 75 years old with acute or convalescent COVID-19.

The chain recombines TRBV30 with TRBJ1-1; TRBD1 is a possible D gene (6 bases). V was cut by 4 bases and J by 4 bases, with 19 bases left in between. CDR1 is GTSNPN, CDR2 SVGIG, per germline (reference sequence). The length of the CDR3 is 15 residues. DNA of the CDR3: TGTGCCTGGAACGTACCGACAGGACGGAGCACTGAAGCTTTCTTT. Residues: CAWNVPTGRSTEAFF.

This sequence joins TRBV27 and TRBJ2-7, with 7 bases aligning to TRBD1. CDR1 and CDR2 (germline): MNHEY, SMNVEV (reference sequence). This CDR3 contains 13 residues. V trimming: 4 bases; J trimming: 4 bases; junction bases outside the gene matches: 4. This CDR3 reads CASSSQGRYEQYF. For the CDR3, the DNA is TGTGCCAGCAGTTCACAGGGGCGGTACGAGCAGTACTTC.

The chain uses TRBV5-4 and TRBJ1-1, with 10 positions matching TRBD1. V shed 4 bases, J shed 1 base, and the junction held 19 bases outside the gene matches. CDR1 is SGHNT, CDR2 YYREEE, per germline (reference sequence). This CDR3 has 20 amino acids. In DNA, the CDR3 is TGTGCCAGCAGCCCCGGGACAGGGGCGCGGGGGGTCTTAGGGAACACTGAAGCTTTCTTT. Its translation is CASSPGTGARGVLGNTEAFF. The full variable domain, its missing parts supplied by reference TRBV5-4 and TRBJ1-1, is ETGVTQSPTHLIKTRGQQVTLRCSSQSGHNTVSWYQQALGQGPQFIFQYYREEENGRGNFPPRFSGLQFPNYSSELNVNALELDDSALYLCASSPGTGARGVLGNTEAFFGQGTRLTVV.

This chain connects TRBV9 to TRBJ2-2, with D possibly matching TRBD1 (5 bases). The CDR3 consists of 15 residues. CDR1 is SGDLS, CDR2 YYNGEE, per germline. V dropped 0 bases and J dropped 3 bases, with 9 bases sitting between them. The CDR3: CASSVEGAYTGELFF. DNA of the CDR3: TGTGCCAGCAGCGTAGAAGGGGCGTACACCGGGGAGCTGTTTTTT.

This chain joins TRBV19 and TRBJ1-5; no clear D gene. Trimming left V 1 base short and J 4 bases short, with 5 bases between. The CDR3 totals 13 residues. CDR1 and CDR2 from the germline V gene are LNHDA and SQIVND (reference sequence). The CDR3 DNA reads as TGTGCCAGTAGTATAGGCTATAATCAGCCCCAGCATTTT. Amino acid sequence: CASSIGYNQPQHF. Variable domain in full (rest from reference TRBV19 and TRBJ1-5): DGGITQSPKYLFRKEGQNVTLSCEQNLNHDAMYWYRQDPGQGLRLIYYSQIVNDFQKGDIAEGYSVSREKKESFPLTVTSAQKNPTAFYLCASSIGYNQPQHFGDGTRLSIL.

V is TRBV2 and J is TRBJ2-1; D is unclear. CDR1 is SNHLY and CDR2 is FYNNEI in the germline V gene. V was trimmed by 0 bases and J by 9 bases, leaving 6 bases between them. The CDR3 totals 12 residues. For the CDR3, the DNA is TGTGCCAGCAGTGAAGCGTGGAGTGAGCAGTTCTTC. Its protein is CASSEAWSEQFF. Supplemented by reference TRBV2 and TRBJ2-1, the full variable domain reads EPEVTQTPSHQVTQMGQEVILRCVPISNHLYFYWYRQILGQKVEFLVSFYNNEISEKSEIFDDQFSVERPDGSNFTLKIRSTKLEDSAMYFCASSEAWSEQFFGPGTRLTVL.

The gene calls are TRBV28 and TRBJ2-2; 9 bases align to TRBD1. Looked up from germline, CDR1 is MDHEN and CDR2 is SYDVKM. The junction had 7 bases not matched to a gene; V was cut back by 5 bases and J by 6 bases. The CDR3 has 15 amino acids. The CDR3 protein is CASSITRTGAGELFF. CDR3 in DNA: TGTGCCAGCAGTATCACCCGGACAGGGGCCGGGGAGCTGTTTTTT.

The chain links TRBV4-1 to TRBJ1-5; D might be TRBD1 (5 bases). Germline V gene sequence: CDR1 MGHRA, CDR2 YSYEKL. Trimming stripped 1 base from V and 7 bases from J, with 14 bases between. The CDR3 extends over 15 amino acids. The CDR3 DNA reads TGCGCCAGCAGCCAAGTGGGGGGGACTGAACAGCCCCAGCATTTT. Translation: CASSQVGGTEQPQHF.

The CDR3, as DNA: TGTGCCAGCTCACCAGGGACAGGCCTCCAGCCCCAGCATTTT. This encodes CASSPGTGLQPQHF. The V call is TRBV18, the J call TRBJ1-5, with 8 bases that match TRBD1. The V segment lost 2 bases and the J segment 7 bases; nucleotides outside the gene matches: 4. Germline V gene lookup returns CDR1 KGHSH and CDR2 LQKENI. The CDR3 sequence is 14 residues long.

The chain employs TRBV6-5 and TRBJ1-1, with TRBD1 identical over 8 bases. Germline V lookup: CDR1 MNHEY, CDR2 SVGAGI. The CDR3 length is 15 residues. V shed 8 bases and J 0 bases; nucleotides not matched to a gene: 8. As DNA, the CDR3 is TGTGCCAGCCGACGGACAGGGACCATGAACACTGAAGCTTTCTTT. It is translated as CASRRTGTMNTEAFF.

The chain uses TRBV14 and TRBJ2-7, with TRBD2 as a possible D gene (7 bases). The CDR3 has 16 residues. V dropped 1 base and J dropped 7 bases, with 20 bases sitting between them. Germline V CDR1 and CDR2: SGHDN, FVKESK. CDR3 residues: CASSQGTRGGPGEQYF. DNA for the CDR3: TGTGCCAGCAGCCAAGGAACTCGCGGGGGCCCCGGGGAGCAGTACTTC.

The chain couples TRBV12-5 to TRBJ1-5; D gene uncertain. This CDR3 region has 13 residues. CDR1 LGHNT and CDR2 FRNRAP come from the germline V gene. V was shortened by 2 bases and J by 6 bases, with 8 bases between the two germline ends. The CDR3, as DNA: TGTGCTAGTGGTTTGTCCGGGGTTCAGCCCCAGCATTTT. Its translation is CASGLSGVQPQHF.

The gene calls are TRBV6-6 and TRBJ1-6, with TRBD1 matching 9 bases. CDR3 size: 15 residues. Germline CDR1 reads MNHNY; CDR2 reads SVGAGI (reference sequence). V dropped 6 bases and J dropped 3; count of bases not matched to a gene: 3. The CDR3 DNA reads TGTGCCAGCAGCGTGGGACAGGGCTATAATTCACCCCTCCACTTT. Amino acid sequence: CASSVGQGYNSPLHF.

V usage is TRBV6-5 and J usage is TRBJ2-7; the D is unclear. This CDR3 has 14 amino acids. V was shortened by 5 bases and J by 6 bases, with 17 bases between the two germline ends. The germline V gene encodes CDR1 MNHEY and CDR2 SVGAGI. DNA for the CDR3: TGTGCCAGCAGTCTACCACAGAGTTTCGGCGAGCAGTACTTC. Protein sequence: CASSLPQSFGEQYF.

The chain uses TRBV27 and TRBJ2-7, with 9 bases fitting TRBD1. J gave up 2 bases and V 5 bases, and 16 bases lay outside the gene matches. This CDR3 contains 18 residues. Germline V gene data show CDR1 as MNHEY and CDR2 as SMNVEV (reference sequence). CDR3 sequence reads: CASSRLGTGRGVAYEQYF. Written as DNA, the CDR3 is TGTGCCAGCAGTCGGCTGGGGACAGGGAGGGGGGTAGCCTACGAGCAGTACTTC.

The genes are TRBV6-6 and TRBJ2-5; 8 bases fit TRBD1. The CDR3 has 15 residues. Germline lookup yields CDR1 MNHNY and CDR2 SVGAGI (reference sequence). Unmatched junction bases numbered 15, after V lost 8 bases and J lost 7 bases. The DNA for the CDR3 is TGTGCCAGCGGAGATCCCCGACAGGGGACGGGGACCCAGTACTTC. This sequence encodes CASGDPRQGTGTQYF.

V is TRBV6-6 and J is TRBJ1-5, with 8 positions matching TRBD1. The CDR3 loop spans 17 amino acids. Germline trimming cut 5 bases from V and 1 base from J; bases unmatched to any gene: 10. Germline loops: CDR1 MNHNY, CDR2 SVGAGI (reference sequence). CDR3 sequence: CASSPPGTGWSNQPQHF. The CDR3 DNA sequence: TGTGCCAGCAGTCCCCCCGGGACAGGTTGGAGCAATCAGCCCCAGCATTTT.